This TCR beta chain was captured by sequencing in a study of T cells in women clearing cervical HPV infection. Whole-study findings and limits: CIN3+ cases had significantly higher TCR repertoire richness than controls, but evenness did not differ.

With respect to this clone: What it binds is not known. The read terminates 3 residues ahead of where the CDR3 ends, so the germline J gene completes it.

V lost 4 bases and J lost 4, with 14 bases in between. CDR1 and CDR2 (germline): SGHRS, YFSETQ. The length of the CDR3 is 14 residues. TCRdb's copy holds only in-frame clones and misses some; the assay was immunoSEQ multiplex PCR. This sample's table has some 37,000 clones. Sequenced sample: blood buffy coat. The V and J genes are TRBV5-1 and TRBJ1-2; D perhaps matches TRBD1 (6 bases). The clonotype originates from a woman aged 18 to 75 with a cervical HPV16 infection that either progressed to CIN3+ or cleared (not recorded which). CDR3 amino acids: CASSLGQSTYGYTF. CDR3 DNA (partial): TGCGCCAGCAGCCTAGGACAGTCAACCTATGGC.